This T cell receptor (beta chain) was identified in a study of blood T cell repertoires in COVID-19. J lost 8 bases, V lost 6 bases, and 7 bases had no gene match. Germline values: CDR1 SQVTM, CDR2 ANQGSEA. The CDR3 has 13 amino acids. Original data processing: Reference gene primer amplification gave nucleated cell count estimates. The method was immunoSEQ multiplex PCR; TCRdb's version includes in-frame clones alone and lacks a portion of them. V, J and clone size are taken as reported in that table, and D and trimming were inferred from the DNA itself. Of approximately 96,000 clones listed, about 95% are singletons.

The rearrangement joins TRBV29-1 to TRBJ1-4, with 9 positions matching TRBD1. This receptor was taken from a human donor with active COVID-19. The donor label of this sample is uncertain. The sequenced material came from peripheral blood. CDR3 DNA sequence: TGCAGCGTCGCGGGACAGGGAGACGAAAAACTGTTTTTT. As protein: CSVAGQGDEKLFF.